The 24 T cell receptor beta chains listed next were all sequenced from one sample in a study of T cells after posttransplantation cyclophosphamide. TCRdb keeps only in-frame clones here, not all; method: immunoSEQ multiplex PCR. This sample has 34,000 or so clones, each found more than once. The sequencing sample was made of PBMCs. These receptors came from a woman in her forties or fifties in good health and a related stem cell transplant donor.

This rearrangement joins TRBV6-5 to TRBJ2-2, with a possible D match to TRBD1 (6 bases). V lost 8 bases, J lost 8 bases, and 21 bases lay in between. Looked up from germline, CDR1 is MNHEY and CDR2 is SVGAGI. This CDR3 has 15 residues. CDR3 sequence (DNA): TGTGCCAGCGGGAGCCCGGGGAGAGGGGGTGGGGAGCTGTTTTTT. Its translation: CASGSPGRGGGELFF.

This clone occurred a few times. The rearrangement links TRBV27 to TRBJ2-7; D is possibly TRBD1 (6 bases). The CDR3 spans 14 residues. Germline CDR1 MNHEY, CDR2 SMNVEV (reference sequence). V lost 3 bases and J lost 4, with 13 bases in between. This CDR3 reads CASSLDSRGYEQYF. The CDR3 DNA reads as TGTGCCAGCAGTTTGGACAGTAGAGGGTACGAGCAGTACTTC.

This clone occurred many times. The chain carries TRBV28 and TRBJ2-1; no reliable D call. V was pared by 5 bases and J by 5 bases, with 13 bases between. The CDR3 has 14 residues. From germline, CDR1 is MDHEN and CDR2 SYDVKM. The CDR3, as DNA: TGTGCCAGCAGTCCCGGTAAGCGAGACAATGAGCAGTTCTTC. Translation: CASSPGKRDNEQFF.

The rearrangement joins TRBV27 to TRBJ2-2, with no clear D. Germline V CDR1 and CDR2: MNHEY, SMNVEV (reference sequence). V gave up 4 bases and J gave up 7 bases, with 7 bases separating them. The CDR3 extends over 12 amino acids. The CDR3 protein is CASSSVLGELFF. The CDR3 DNA sequence: TGTGCCAGCAGTTCGGTTCTCGGGGAGCTGTTTTTT.

In its sample, this clone was seen a few times. This may be a read error, as it is one base from a much larger clone. This chain connects TRBV5-6 to TRBJ2-3; the D gene is possibly TRBD1 (7 bases). The CDR3 runs 16 residues. The V gene's germline CDR1 is SGHDT and CDR2 YYEEEE. The CDR3 loop reads CASSLDHRGGTDPQYF. DNA for the CDR3: TGTGCCAGCAGCTTGGATCACAGGGGAGGCACAGATCCGCAGTATTTT.

This clone was found many times. The rearrangement links TRBV11-2 to TRBJ2-7; 7 bases fit TRBD2. The CDR3 has 13 residues. Germline V gene sequence: CDR1 SGHAT, CDR2 FQNNGV. Trimming cost V 4 bases and J 3 bases; bases outside gene matches: 3. CDR3 sequence (DNA): TGTGCCAGCAGCTCCGGGACTAACTACGAGCAGTACTTC. This codes for CASSSGTNYEQYF.

CDR3 amino acids: CASSVVPGAYEQYF. In nucleotides, the CDR3 is TGTGCCAGCAGCGTAGTCCCGGGGGCCTACGAGCAGTACTTC. The chain is built from TRBV9 and TRBJ2-7; maybe TRBD2 (6 bases). The V gene's germline CDR1 is SGDLS and CDR2 YYNGEE. The CDR3 runs to 14 residues. V shed 0 bases and J shed 2 bases, with 9 bases lying between them.

This clone was found many times. The rearrangement joins TRBV7-2 to TRBJ2-1; 9 nucleotides agree with TRBD2. J was trimmed by 1 base and V by 3 bases; bases with no gene match: 1. The length of the CDR3 is 15 residues. The germline V gene has CDR1 SGHTA and CDR2 FQGNSA. CDR3 bases: TGTGCCAGCAGCTTCACTAGCGGGTCCTACAATGAGCAGTTCTTC. Protein product: CASSFTSGSYNEQFF.

The CDR3 DNA reads as TGCAGCGTTGGGGGTGACAGTCGGGCTCACTATGGCTACACCTTC. Amino acid sequence: CSVGGDSRAHYGYTF. The chain recombines TRBV29-1 with TRBJ1-2; D perhaps matches TRBD1 (5 bases). Between the trimmed V and J ends, which lost 4 bases and 3 bases, there was a span of 18 bases. Germline assignment: CDR1 SQVTM and CDR2 ANQGSEA. The CDR3 spans 15 residues.

This clone was detected many times. This sequence joins TRBV10-3 and TRBJ2-5; a possible D gene is TRBD2 (5 bases). The CDR3 sequence is 14 residues long. From germline, CDR1 is ENHRY and CDR2 SYGVKD. V shed 4 bases and J shed 0 bases, with 9 bases lying between them. The CDR3 is CAISVAGDQETQYF. The CDR3 bases are TGTGCCATCAGTGTTGCCGGGGACCAAGAGACCCAGTACTTC.

This chain links TRBV7-8 with TRBJ1-2, with D maybe TRBD1 (6 bases). Germline CDR1 SGHVS, CDR2 FQNEAQ. With 3 bases removed from V and 0 bases from J, the gap between germline ends came to 17 bases. The CDR3 covers 17 residues. The CDR3 sequence: CASSLTTGTMTNYGYTF. CDR3 bases: TGTGCCAGCAGCTTGACAACCGGGACAATGACTAACTATGGCTACACCTTC.

This clone was found many times. V and J are TRBV7-9 and TRBJ1-4; D might be TRBD1 (5 bases). Trimming removed 6 bases from V and 12 bases from J, with 11 bases in between. The CDR3 is 11 residues long. CDR1 is SEHNR and CDR2 is FQNEAQ in the germline V gene (reference sequence). The CDR3 reads CASSTQGELFF. Here the CDR3 DNA reads TGTGCCAGCAGTACGCAAGGGGAACTGTTTTTT.

In its sample, this clone was seen many times. This chain links TRBV6-1 with TRBJ1-2; perhaps TRBD1 as D (6 bases). V lost 0 bases and J 8 bases, leaving 13 bases between the germline ends. The germline CDR1 and CDR2 sequences are MNHNS and SASEGT. This CDR3 has 14 amino acids. The CDR3 sequence is CASSEAGKQGGYTF. CDR3 coding DNA: TGTGCCAGCAGTGAAGCAGGAAAACAGGGCGGCTACACCTTC.

This clone was counted at least ten times. The CDR3 region is CASSGGKAGFYNEQFF. CDR3 coding DNA: TGTGCCAGCAGTGGTGGGAAAGCGGGATTCTACAATGAGCAGTTCTTC. The genes are TRBV6-1 and TRBJ2-1, with 7 nucleotides matching TRBD2. V lost 4 bases to trimming and J lost 3 bases; unmatched junction nucleotides: 9. The CDR3 has 16 amino acids. Germline V gene data show CDR1 as MNHNS and CDR2 as SASEGT.

This clone was seen at least ten times. This rearrangement joins TRBV28 to TRBJ1-2; no reliable D call. Germline CDR1 MDHEN, CDR2 SYDVKM. Trimming left V 3 bases short and J 4 bases short, with 9 bases between. CDR3 size: 13 residues. The CDR3 is CASSFGQFYGYTF. The CDR3 DNA sequence: TGTGCCAGCAGTTTTGGGCAGTTCTATGGCTACACCTTC.

There are a few counts of this clone. This chain uses TRBV9 with TRBJ2-7; the D gene is possibly TRBD1 (5 bases). The CDR3 length is 14 residues. V was trimmed by 1 base and J by 5 bases, leaving 13 bases between them. Germline V CDR1 and CDR2: SGDLS, YYNGEE. The CDR3 reads CASSVSGRADEQYF. CDR3 DNA sequence: TGTGCCAGCAGCGTATCAGGCAGGGCTGACGAGCAGTACTTC. Combining the CDR3 with reference TRBV9 and TRBJ2-7 gives the whole variable domain DSGVTQTPKHLITATGQRVTLRCSPRSGDLSVYWYQQSLDQGLQFLIQYYNGEERAKGNILERFSAQQFPDLHSELNLSSLELGDSALYFCASSVSGRADEQYFGPGTRLTVT.

This clone has ten or more counts. This chain connects TRBV27 to TRBJ2-1; 7 bases match TRBD2. The junction had 1 base not matched to a gene; V was cut back by 4 bases and J by 7 bases. The germline CDR1 and CDR2 sequences are MNHEY and SMNVEV (reference sequence). The CDR3 contains 12 residues. CDR3 region: CASSSRGNEQFF. In DNA form, the CDR3 reads TGTGCCAGCAGTTCGCGGGGGAATGAGCAGTTCTTC.

The chain joins TRBV5-1 to TRBJ2-2; perhaps TRBD1 as D (5 bases). Trimming pared 1 base from V and 0 bases from J, leaving 7 bases between. Per the germline V gene, CDR1 is SGHRS and CDR2 is YFSETQ. CDR3 size: 15 residues. The CDR3 nucleotides read TGCGCCAGCAGCTTGATACAGGCGAACACCGGGGAGCTGTTTTTT. This translates into CASSLIQANTGELFF. Full variable domain (rest looked up from reference TRBV5-1 and TRBJ2-2): KAGVTQTPRYLIKTRGQQVTLSCSPISGHRSVSWYQQTPGQGLQFLFEYFSETQRNKGNFPGRFSGRQFSNSRSEMNVSTLELGDSALYLCASSLIQANTGELFFGEGSRLTVL.

The chain couples TRBV6-5 to TRBJ2-5, with D unclear. The germline gives CDR1 MNHEY, CDR2 SVGAGI. The CDR3 is 13 amino acids. V was cut by 3 bases and J by 5 bases, with 10 bases left in between. The CDR3 reads CASSYRLRETQYF. The CDR3 nucleotides read TGTGCCAGCAGTTATCGCTTGAGGGAGACCCAGTACTTC.

The chain uses TRBV5-1 and TRBJ2-1; D perhaps matches TRBD1 (7 bases). The CDR3 runs to 17 residues. V lost 4 bases and J 0 bases, leaving 17 bases between the germline ends. Germline lookup yields CDR1 SGHRS and CDR2 YFSETQ. CDR3: CASSQQPQGGSYNEQFF. For the CDR3, the DNA is TGCGCCAGCAGCCAACAGCCTCAGGGGGGCTCCTACAATGAGCAGTTCTTC.

In its sample, this clone was seen a few times. V gene TRBV7-2 combines with J gene TRBJ2-7; no clear D gene. Trimming stripped 6 bases from V and 6 bases from J, with 15 bases between. The CDR3 extends over 13 amino acids. Germline CDR1 is SGHTA and CDR2 is FQGNSA. CDR3 protein: CASSTNLRFEQYF. In nucleotides, the CDR3 is TGTGCCAGCAGTACTAACTTGCGCTTCGAGCAGTACTTC.

At least ten counts were recorded for this clone. The J gene is TRBJ2-2, the V gene TRBV15; TRBD1 matches 9 bases. The CDR3 spans 17 residues. The V and J ends lost 4 bases and 0 bases, in that order; junction bases with no gene match: 6. Germline V gene sequence: CDR1 LNHNV, CDR2 YYDKDF (reference sequence). CDR3 sequence reads: CATSNTTGGPNTGELFF. The CDR3 DNA reads TGTGCCACCAGCAATACTACAGGGGGCCCGAACACCGGGGAGCTGTTTTTT.

There are many counts of this clone. The chain has TRBV27 and TRBJ2-1; TRBD2 matches at 7 bases. CDR1 is MNHEY and CDR2 is SMNVEV in the germline V gene (reference sequence). This CDR3 has 14 amino acids. Trimming at V came to 5 bases and at J to 2 bases, leaving 3 bases not matched to a gene. CDR3 amino acids: CASSVGTTYNEQFF. The CDR3 nucleotides read TGTGCCAGCAGTGTGGGGACTACCTACAATGAGCAGTTCTTC.

This clone was detected many times. V usage is TRBV18 and J usage is TRBJ2-2; TRBD1 matches at 11 bases. The CDR3 consists of 18 residues. The germline V gene has CDR1 KGHSH and CDR2 LQKENI. With 3 bases clipped from V and 1 base from J, the junction kept 7 bases outside the gene matches. The CDR3 spells CASSPRTGGFKNTGELFF. The CDR3 nucleotides read TGTGCCAGCTCACCCCGGACAGGGGGCTTTAAGAACACCGGGGAGCTGTTTTTT.